The sequence of this T cell receptor beta chain was determined in a study of beta chain features in type 1 diabetes. Study details: Patients looked much like healthy donors when it came to age, gender and cell yields. Sorted cells numbering around 100,000,000 were examined across all samples. Findings of the study overall: All four CD4+ subsets of Type 1 diabetes patients contained TCRB CDR3s that were moderately but significantly shorter. The study found fewer insertions and more deletions at VDJ junctions in type 1 diabetes patients.

Sequencing targeted expressed TCRB transcripts, as all isolated RNA had been reverse transcribed. The protocol was immunoSEQ multiplex PCR, while the TCRdb copy is restricted to in-frame clones and leaves out a portion. Among hundreds of thousands of clones listed, more than 13% were seen once. Sorted populations were all over 95% pure. A remark on this clone: Its cognate antigen is unknown.

V lost 4 bases and J 6 bases, leaving 14 bases between the germline ends. This CDR3 comprises 14 residues. Per germline, CDR1 SEHNR and CDR2 FQNEAQ (reference sequence). The J gene is TRBJ2-3, the V gene TRBV7-9; no reliable D call. The specimen was naive CD4+ T cells from blood. The clonotype comes from a young man with type 1 diabetes. CDR3 DNA: TGTGCCAGCAGCTCAGGCCGTAACCAGGATACGCAGTATTTT. Its protein product is CASSSGRNQDTQYF.